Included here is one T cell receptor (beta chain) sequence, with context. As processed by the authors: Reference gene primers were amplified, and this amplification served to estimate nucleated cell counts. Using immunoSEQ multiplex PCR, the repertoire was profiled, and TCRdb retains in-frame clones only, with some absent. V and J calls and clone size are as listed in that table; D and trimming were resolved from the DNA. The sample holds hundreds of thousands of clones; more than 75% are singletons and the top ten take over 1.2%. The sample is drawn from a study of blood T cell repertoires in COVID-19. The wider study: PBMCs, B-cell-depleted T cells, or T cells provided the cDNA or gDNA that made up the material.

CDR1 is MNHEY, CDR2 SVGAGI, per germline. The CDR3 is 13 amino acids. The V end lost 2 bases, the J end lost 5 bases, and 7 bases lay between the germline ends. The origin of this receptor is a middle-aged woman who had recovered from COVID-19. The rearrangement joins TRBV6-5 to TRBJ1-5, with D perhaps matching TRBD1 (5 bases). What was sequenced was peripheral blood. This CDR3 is CASSYGGYQPQHF. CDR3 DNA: TGTGCCAGCAGTTACGGGGGGTATCAGCCCCAGCATTTT.